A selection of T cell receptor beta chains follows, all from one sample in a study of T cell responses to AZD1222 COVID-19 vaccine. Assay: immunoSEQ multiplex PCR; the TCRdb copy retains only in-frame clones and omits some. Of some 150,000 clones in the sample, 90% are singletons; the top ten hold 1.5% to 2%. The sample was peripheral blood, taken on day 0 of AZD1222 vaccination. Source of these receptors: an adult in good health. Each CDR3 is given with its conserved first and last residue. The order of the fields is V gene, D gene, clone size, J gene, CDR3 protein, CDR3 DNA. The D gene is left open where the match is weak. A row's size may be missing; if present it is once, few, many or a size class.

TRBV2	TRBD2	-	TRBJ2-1	CASSDLSGRSGEQFF	TGTGCCAGCAGTGATCTTAGCGGGAGGAGCGGTGAGCAGTTCTTC
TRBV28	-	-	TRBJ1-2	CASSSFDPLYGYTF	TGTGCCAGCAGTTCATTCGACCCCCTTTATGGCTACACCTTC
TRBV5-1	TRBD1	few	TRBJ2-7	CASSWDRTYEQYF	TGCGCCAGCAGCTGGGACAGAACCTACGAGCAGTACTTC
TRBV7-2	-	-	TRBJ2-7	CASSTGSSRGAYEQYF	TGTGCCAGCAGCACCGGGTCTTCAAGAGGGGCCTACGAGCAGTACTTC
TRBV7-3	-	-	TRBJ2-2	CASSLSPGPTGELFF	TGTGCCAGCAGCTTATCCCCGGGACCTACCGGGGAGCTGTTTTTT
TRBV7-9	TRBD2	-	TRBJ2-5	CASSLGFPSGDQETQYF	TGTGCCAGCAGCTTAGGGTTTCCTAGCGGGGACCAAGAGACCCAGTACTTC
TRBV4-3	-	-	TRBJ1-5	CASSQDVQANQPQHF	TGCGCCAGCAGCCAAGATGTTCAGGCAAATCAGCCCCAGCATTTT
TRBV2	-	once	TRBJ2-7	CASESPYEQYF	TGTGCCAGCGAAAGTCCCTACGAGCAGTACTTC
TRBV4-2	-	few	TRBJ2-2	CASSQEAGNTGELFF	TGTGCCAGCAGCCAAGAGGCAGGGAACACCGGGGAGCTGTTTTTT
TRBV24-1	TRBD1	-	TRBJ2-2	CATSDYDRGYGELFF	TGTGCCACCAGTGATTATGACAGGGGTTACGGGGAGCTGTTTTTT
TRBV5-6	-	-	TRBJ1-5	CASSLGSFNQPQHF	TGTGCCAGCAGCTTGGGATCGTTCAATCAGCCCCAGCATTTT
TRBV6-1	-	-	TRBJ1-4	CASSELGSTNEKLFF	TGTGCCAGCAGTGAACTCGGGTCAACTAATGAAAAACTGTTTTTT
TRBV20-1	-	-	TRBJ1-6	CSARDGTENHF	TGCAGTGCTAGAGATGGGACGGAAAACCACTTT
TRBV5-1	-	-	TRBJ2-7	CASSLGDSHYEQYF	TGCGCCAGCAGCTTGGGGGACTCCCACTACGAGCAGTACTTC
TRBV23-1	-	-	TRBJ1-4	CARRQEGTPTNEKLFF	TGCGCCAGAAGACAAGAGGGGACCCCAACTAATGAAAAACTGTTTTTT
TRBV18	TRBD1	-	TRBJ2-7	CASSPPRQGAAEQYF	TGTGCCAGCTCACCACCTCGACAGGGGGCGGCCGAGCAGTACTTC
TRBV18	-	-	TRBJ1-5	CASSPGAGLSFSNQPQHF	TGTGCCAGCTCACCGGGAGCGGGACTGAGTTTTAGCAATCAGCCCCAGCATTTT
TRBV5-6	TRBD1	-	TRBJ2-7	CASSLPRDSGEQYF	TGTGCCAGCAGCCTCCCCCGGGACAGCGGCGAGCAGTACTTC
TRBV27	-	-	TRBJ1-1	CASSSQGWGATEAFF	TGTGCCAGCAGTTCACAGGGTTGGGGGGCCACTGAAGCTTTCTTT
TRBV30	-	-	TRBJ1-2	CAWSDTNYGYTF	TGTGCCTGGAGCGACACCAACTATGGCTACACCTTC
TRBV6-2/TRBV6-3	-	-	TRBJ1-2	CASSYRYGYTF	TGTGCCAGCAGTTACAGATATGGCTACACCTTC
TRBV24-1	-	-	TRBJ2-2	CATSTLTNTGELFF	TGTGCCACCAGTACGTTAACGAACACCGGGGAGCTGTTTTTT
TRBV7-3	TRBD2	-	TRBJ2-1	CASSLPTSGSDNEQFF	TGTGCCAGCAGCTTACCGACTAGCGGGAGTGACAATGAGCAGTTCTTC
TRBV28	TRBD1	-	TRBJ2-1	CASSGTEYNEQFF	TGTGCCAGCAGTGGGACAGAATACAATGAGCAGTTCTTC
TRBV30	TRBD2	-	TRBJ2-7	CAWSLQPGGEQYF	TGTGCCTGGAGTCTCCAACCGGGGGGCGAGCAGTACTTC
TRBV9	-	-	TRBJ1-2	CASSGGGPLLGGYTF	TGTGCCAGCAGCGGTGGAGGCCCTCTATTGGGGGGCTACACCTTC
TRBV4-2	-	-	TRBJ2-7	CASSQDPGGTAYEQYF	TGTGCCAGCAGCCAAGATCCTGGGGGAACCGCCTACGAGCAGTACTTC
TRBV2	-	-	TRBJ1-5	CASRGLSNQPQHF	TGTGCCAGCAGAGGTCTCAGCAATCAGCCCCAGCATTTT
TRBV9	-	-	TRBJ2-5	CASSVRGQETQYF	TGTGCCAGCAGCGTCAGAGGTCAAGAGACCCAGTACTTC
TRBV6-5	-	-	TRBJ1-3	CASSRGLGNTIYF	TGTGCCAGCAGTCGGGGACTAGGAAACACCATATATTTT
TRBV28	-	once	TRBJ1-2	CASSPGPGYTF	TGTGCCAGCAGTCCTGGACCCGGCTACACCTTC
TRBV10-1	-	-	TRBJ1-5	CASKKRGGNQPQHF	TGCGCCAGCAAAAAAAGGGGTGGCAATCAGCCCCAGCATTTT
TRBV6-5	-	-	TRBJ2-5	CASSPETQYF	TGTGCCAGCAGTCCTGAGACCCAGTACTTC
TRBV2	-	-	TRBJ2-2	CASSGTSGELFF	TGTGCCAGCAGTGGGACTTCCGGGGAGCTGTTTTTT
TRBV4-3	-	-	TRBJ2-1	CASSQDRVQGQFF	TGCGCCAGCAGCCAAGACAGGGTTCAGGGGCAGTTCTTC
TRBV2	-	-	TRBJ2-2	CASTPGSNTGELFF	TGTGCCAGCACTCCCGGGAGCAACACCGGGGAGCTGTTTTTT
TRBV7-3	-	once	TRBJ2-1	CASSPDRTAYNEQFF	TGTGCCAGCAGTCCAGACAGGACGGCCTACAATGAGCAGTTCTTC
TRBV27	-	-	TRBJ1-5	CASRQGNQPQHF	TGTGCCAGCAGGCAGGGTAATCAGCCCCAGCATTTT
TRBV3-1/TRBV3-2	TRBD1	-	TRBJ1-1	CASSKWTGSTEAFF	TGTGCCAGCAGCAAATGGACAGGGTCCACTGAAGCTTTCTTT
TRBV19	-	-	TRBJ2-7	CASSIRISYEQYF	TGTGCCAGTAGTATAAGGATTTCCTACGAGCAGTACTTC
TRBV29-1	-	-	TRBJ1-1	CSVDSPTGLNTEAFF	TGCAGCGTTGATAGTCCAACAGGGTTGAACACTGAAGCTTTCTTT
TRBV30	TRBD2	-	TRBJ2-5	CAWSGGFLAGVETQYF	TGTGCCTGGAGTGGTGGTTTCCTAGCGGGAGTAGAGACCCAGTACTTC
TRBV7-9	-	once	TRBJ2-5	CASSSHQWGVDETQYF	TGTGCCAGCAGCTCACACCAATGGGGGGTGGATGAGACCCAGTACTTC
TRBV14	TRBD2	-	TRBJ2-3	CASSQALAGGSTQYF	TGTGCCAGCAGCCAGGCACTAGCGGGAGGAAGTACGCAGTATTTT
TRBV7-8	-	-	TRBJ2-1	CASSYVSGEQFF	TGTGCCAGCAGCTACGTTAGCGGCGAGCAGTTCTTC
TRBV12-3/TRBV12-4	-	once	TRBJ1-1	CASSLVRNTEAFF	TGTGCCAGCAGTTTGGTGAGGAACACTGAAGCTTTCTTT
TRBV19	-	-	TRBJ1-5	CASSIGDDGAQPQHF	TGTGCCAGTAGTATTGGAGATGACGGGGCACAGCCCCAGCATTTT
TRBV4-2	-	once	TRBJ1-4	CASSQDRGRPNEKLFF	TGTGCCAGCAGCCAAGATCGGGGGAGACCTAATGAAAAACTGTTTTTT
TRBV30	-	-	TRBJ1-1	CAWSPMNTEAFF	TGTGCCTGGAGTCCCATGAACACTGAAGCTTTCTTT
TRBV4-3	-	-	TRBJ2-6	CASSQGTGSGANVLTF	TGCGCCAGCAGCCAAGGGACCGGCTCTGGGGCCAACGTCCTGACTTTC
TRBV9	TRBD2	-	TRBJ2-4	CASSVGDSGSDIQYF	TGTGCCAGCAGCGTAGGGGATAGCGGGAGTGACATTCAGTACTTC
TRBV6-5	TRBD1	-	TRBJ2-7	CASSYPGTGNYEQYF	TGTGCCAGCAGTTACCCTGGGACAGGGAACTACGAGCAGTACTTC
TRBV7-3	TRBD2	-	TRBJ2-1	CASSLTGGRNSYNEQFF	TGTGCCAGCAGCTTAACTGGCGGGAGGAACTCCTACAATGAGCAGTTCTTC
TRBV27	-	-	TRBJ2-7	CASSLAYPPYEQYF	TGTGCTAGCAGCCTCGCCTACCCCCCCTACGAGCAGTACTTC
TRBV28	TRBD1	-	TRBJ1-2	CASSLQGAGNYGYTF	TGTGCCAGCAGTTTACAGGGGGCAGGGAACTATGGCTACACCTTC